The 8 T cell receptor beta chains presented below share a single source sample, sequenced in a study of shared clonotypes between healthy human individuals. Positively selected for CCR7, the CD45RO-negative cells used as naive CD8 cells excluded terminally differentiated effector memory CD45RA+ cells. Data came from immunoSEQ multiplex PCR; TCRdb stores just in-frame clones and leaves some out. The repertoire holds approximately 810,000 clones, with 80% to 95% as singletons. Sequencing input: naive CD8+ T cells sorted from blood. The source of these receptors is a man aged 25-45 years in good health.

On this clone: Other DNA sequences of this sample code for an identical CDR3. The rearrangement joins TRBV29-1 to TRBJ2-2, with a tentative D call TRBD1 (6 bases). The CDR3 is 13 residues long. CDR1 and CDR2 (germline): SQVTM, ANQGSEA. Trimming removed 6 bases from V and 2 bases from J, with 10 bases in between. This CDR3 is CSVEDSNTGELFF. The CDR3 coding sequence is TGCAGCGTGGAGGACAGTAACACCGGGGAGCTGTTTTTT.

This chain joins TRBV11-2 and TRBJ2-1; 7 positions agree with TRBD2. Germline CDR1 reads SGHAT; CDR2 reads FQNNGV. V was pared by 5 bases and J by 4 bases, with 8 bases of the junction left unmatched. This CDR3 region has 15 residues. The CDR3 sequence is CASSLREGLYNEQFF. DNA for the CDR3: TGTGCCAGCAGCCTCAGGGAGGGATTATACAATGAGCAGTTCTTC.

The rearrangement links TRBV5-8 to TRBJ2-3, with 8 bases matching TRBD1. Per the germline V gene, CDR1 is SGHTS and CDR2 is YDEGEE. This CDR3 region has 17 residues. J was trimmed by 3 bases and V by 4 bases; bases with no gene match: 13. CDR3 sequence (DNA): TGTGCCAGCAGCCCATTTAATACAGGGGGTAGTACAGATACGCAGTATTTT. Translation gives CASSPFNTGGSTDTQYF. Based on the CDR3 plus reference TRBV5-8 and TRBJ2-3, the full variable domain is EAGVTQSPTHLIKTRGQQATLRCSPISGHTSVYWYQQALGLGLQFLLWYDEGEERNRGNFPPRFSGRQFPNYSSELNVNALELEDSALYLCASSPFNTGGSTDTQYFGPGTRLTVL.

The J gene is TRBJ2-1, the V gene TRBV27; the match to TRBD2 covers 10 bases. V lost 8 bases to trimming and J lost 7 bases; unmatched junction nucleotides: 11. Germline CDR1 MNHEY, CDR2 SMNVEV (reference sequence). This CDR3 contains 15 residues. CDR3 sequence: CASRSSGRGGNEQFF. CDR3 nucleotides: TGTGCCAGCCGCTCTAGCGGGAGAGGGGGAAATGAGCAGTTCTTC.

Written as DNA, the CDR3 is TGTGCCAGCAGCCAGGGTGGGCCCGGGCCAGATACGCAGTATTTT. This sequence encodes CASSQGGPGPDTQYF. The V call is TRBV5-4, the J call TRBJ2-3, with TRBD1 as a possible D gene (5 bases). Looked up from germline, CDR1 is SGHNT and CDR2 is YYREEE (reference sequence). The V gene lost 4 bases and the J gene lost 4 bases, with 16 bases spanning the gap. The length of the CDR3 is 15 residues.

In this sample, this clone turned up once. The rearrangement joins TRBV7-3 to TRBJ1-3; D is ambiguous. The CDR3 sequence is 14 residues long. CDR1 SGHTA and CDR2 FQGTGA come from the germline V gene. V was cut by 5 bases and J by 8 bases, with 16 bases left in between. The chain's CDR3 is CASSPGGTGDTIYF. The CDR3 DNA reads as TGTGCCAGCAGCCCAGGTGGAACGGGAGACACCATATATTTT.

This chain's CDR3 is CSVTGRDGYEQYF. CDR3 nucleotide sequence: TGCAGCGTAACGGGCCGCGACGGCTACGAGCAGTACTTC. The chain couples TRBV29-1 to TRBJ2-7; D is ambiguous. V lost 6 bases and J 3 bases, leaving 15 bases between the germline ends. This CDR3 contains 13 residues. From germline, CDR1 is SQVTM and CDR2 ANQGSEA.

The V call is TRBV10-1, the J call TRBJ2-7, with D unclear. This CDR3 comprises 13 residues. The ends were cut back, 2 bases at V and 7 bases at J, with 12 bases in the middle. The V gene's germline CDR1 is WNHNN and CDR2 SYGVQD (reference sequence). CDR3 coding DNA: TGCGCCAGCAGTGAGCCCTCCCCACGGGAGCAGTACTTC. It codes for CASSEPSPREQYF.